This record looks at one TCR beta chain sequence and its context. The RNA, about 0.45 to 1 ug, was put through reverse transcription using random hexamers. The immunoSEQ assay covered 54 Vbeta and 13 Jbeta segments for CDR3. One entry per CDR3 protein, called by TCRdb with MiXCR from the immunoSEQ multiplex PCR reads. The table records fewer than 150,000 distinct CDR3 sequences, just under 95% of them present only once. V was clipped by 6 bases and J by 1 base, with 12 bases between them. CDR1 and CDR2 (germline): DFQATT, SNEGSKA (reference sequence). This CDR3 contains 13 residues. This specimen belongs to a study of CD8 T cells in Susac syndrome. Those who served as multiple sclerosis controls were treatment-naive patients with stable or active relapsing-remitting disease. The authors negatively isolated CD8+ and CD4+ T cells and FACS-enriched TEMRA cells.

The sample was CD4+ T cells from PBMCs. The V and J genes are TRBV20-1 and TRBJ2-5; D is perhaps TRBD2 (6 bases). The clonotype originates from a human donor with multiple sclerosis. The CDR3 reads CSAVKAGQETQYF. CDR3 sequence (DNA): TGCAGTGCCGTTAAAGCGGGCCAAGAGACCCAGTACTTC.